This section outlines one T cell receptor (beta chain) sequence together with its context. The same CDR3 is also encoded by other DNA sequences in this sample. The germline gives CDR1 DFQATT, CDR2 SNEGSKA (reference sequence). The length of the CDR3 is 11 residues. Trimming shortened V by 0 bases and J by 4 bases, and 4 bases separated the two germline ends. This sample was included in a study of shared clonotypes between healthy human individuals. Naive CD8 cells lacked CD45RO and underwent positive selection for CCR7, leaving out terminally differentiated effector memory CD45RA+ cells. The authors distributed each subset's genomic DNA evenly over several immunoSEQ plates. Profiled with immunoSEQ multiplex PCR; TCRdb holds only in-frame clones, not every one. The sample contains some 2,100,000 clones, around 93% of which appear only once.

The V call is TRBV20-1, the J call TRBJ2-7; D is unresolved. This receptor was taken from a man younger than 35 in good health. Some clones in this sample may be carry-over from other donors' samples. Sequenced material: naive CD8+ T cells from PBMCs. CDR3 coding DNA: TGCAGTGCTAGAGAGATTTACGAGCAGTACTTC. The encoded protein is CSAREIYEQYF.